This TCR beta chain was recovered during a study of shared clonotypes between healthy human individuals. The overall study: CD4 naive cells filled three plates per donor, CD4 memory three, CD8 naive two and CD8 memory one.

General study points: Investigators expected sequencing depth to affect clonotype sharing among donors.

Only Caucasian adults living in Nashville, Tennessee served as donors. TCRdb keeps only in-frame clones here, not all; method: immunoSEQ multiplex PCR. The table shows 2 million to 3 million clones, with approximately 94% occurring only once. The CDR3 sequence is 15 residues long. Trimming took 6 bases from V and 4 from J; bases not matched to a gene: 9. Looked up from germline, CDR1 is MDHEN and CDR2 is SYDVKM. A word on this clone: Its antigen is unknown.

Sequencing was done on a sample of naive CD4+ T cells from PBMCs. Subset defined: CD45RA+ positively selected. The rearrangement uses TRBV28 and TRBJ1-5, with TRBD1 matching 7 bases. The sequence came from a man younger than 30 in good health. Some clones in this sample may be carry-over from other donors' samples. The CDR3 region has the DNA TGTGCCAGCAGCCAAGGGACAGCGAGGAATCAGCCCCAGCATTTT. Translating gives CASSQGTARNQPQHF.